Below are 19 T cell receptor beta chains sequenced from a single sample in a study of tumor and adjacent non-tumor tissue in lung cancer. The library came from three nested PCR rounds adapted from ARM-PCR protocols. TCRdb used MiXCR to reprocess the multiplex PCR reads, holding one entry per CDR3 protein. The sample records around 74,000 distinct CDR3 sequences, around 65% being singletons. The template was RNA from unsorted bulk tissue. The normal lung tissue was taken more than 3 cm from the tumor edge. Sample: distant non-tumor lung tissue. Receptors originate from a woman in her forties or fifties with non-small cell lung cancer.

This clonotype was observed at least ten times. For the CDR3, the DNA is TGTGCCAGCAGCTTAGTGGGCCAGGGGGCGCAGACCCAGTACTTC. Its protein product is CASSLVGQGAQTQYF. The rearrangement joins TRBV11-1 to TRBJ2-5, with 8 bases aligning to TRBD1. The CDR3 runs 15 residues. Germline V gives CDR1 SGHAT, CDR2 FQDESV (reference sequence). V lost 1 base to trimming and J lost 6 bases; unmatched junction nucleotides: 7.

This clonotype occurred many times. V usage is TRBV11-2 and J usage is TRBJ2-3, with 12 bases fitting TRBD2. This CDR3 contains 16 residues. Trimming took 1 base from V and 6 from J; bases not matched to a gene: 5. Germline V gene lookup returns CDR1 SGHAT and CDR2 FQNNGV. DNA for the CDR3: TGTGCCAGCAGCTTAGGGGCTAGCGGGAGGGTGGATACGCAGTATTTT. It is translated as CASSLGASGRVDTQYF.

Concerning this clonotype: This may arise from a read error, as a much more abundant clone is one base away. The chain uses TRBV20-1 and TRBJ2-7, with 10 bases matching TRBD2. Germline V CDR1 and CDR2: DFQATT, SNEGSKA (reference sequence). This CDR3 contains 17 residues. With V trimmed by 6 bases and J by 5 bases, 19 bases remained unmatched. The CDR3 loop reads CSALGQGLAGVIHEQYF. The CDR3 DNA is TGCAGTGCCCTGGGGCAGGGTCTAGCGGGAGTCATCCACGAGCAGTACTTC.

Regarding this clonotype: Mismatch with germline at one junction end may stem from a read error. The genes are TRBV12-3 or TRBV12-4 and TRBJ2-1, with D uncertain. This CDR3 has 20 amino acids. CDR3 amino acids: CPSIPGVGSSARSSYNEQFF. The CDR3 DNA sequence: TGTCCCAGCATCCCCGGAGTCGGTTCCTCGGCTAGAAGCTCCTACAATGAGCAGTTCTTC.

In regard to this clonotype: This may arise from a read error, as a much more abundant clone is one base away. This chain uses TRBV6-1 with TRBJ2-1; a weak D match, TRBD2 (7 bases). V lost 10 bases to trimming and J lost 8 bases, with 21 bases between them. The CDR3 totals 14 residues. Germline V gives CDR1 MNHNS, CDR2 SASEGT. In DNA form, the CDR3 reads TGTGCCAACAGGGCGGGGGAAATCGGCGATGAGCAGTTCTTC. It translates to CANRAGEIGDEQFF.

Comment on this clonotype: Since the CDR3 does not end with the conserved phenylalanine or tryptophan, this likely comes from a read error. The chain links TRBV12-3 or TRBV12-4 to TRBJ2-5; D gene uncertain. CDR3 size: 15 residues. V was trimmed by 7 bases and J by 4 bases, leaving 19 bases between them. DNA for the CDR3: TGTGCCAGCAATTTGGGTGATGGGTTGGGAGAGACCCAGTACATC. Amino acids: CASNLGDGLGETQYI.

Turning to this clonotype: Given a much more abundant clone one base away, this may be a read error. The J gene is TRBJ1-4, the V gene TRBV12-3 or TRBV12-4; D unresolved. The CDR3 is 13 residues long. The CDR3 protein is CTSSLRRNEKLFF. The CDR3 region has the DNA TGTACCAGCAGTTTGCGGCGGAATGAAAAACTGTTTTTT.

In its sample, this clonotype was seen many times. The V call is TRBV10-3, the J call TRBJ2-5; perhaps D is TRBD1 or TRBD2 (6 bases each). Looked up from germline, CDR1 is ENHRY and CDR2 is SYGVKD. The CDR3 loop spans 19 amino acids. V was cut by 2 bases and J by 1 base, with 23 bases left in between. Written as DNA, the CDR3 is TGTGCCATCAGTGAGATGATCCCTGGAGGGGGAGGAGGCCAAGAGACCCAGTACTTC. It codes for CAISEMIPGGGGGQETQYF.

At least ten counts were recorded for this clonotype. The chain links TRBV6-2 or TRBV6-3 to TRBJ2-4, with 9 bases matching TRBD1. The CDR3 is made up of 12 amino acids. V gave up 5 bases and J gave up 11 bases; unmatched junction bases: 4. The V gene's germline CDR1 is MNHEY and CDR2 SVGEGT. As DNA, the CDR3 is TGTGCCAGCAGTGACAGGGGGAATCTTCAGTACTTC. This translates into CASSDRGNLQYF.

DNA of the CDR3: TGTGCCAGCAGCCCTTCGGGACAGGTCTACGAGCAGTACTTC. Translation gives CASSPSGQVYEQYF. The gene calls are TRBV28 and TRBJ2-7, with 8 bases aligning to TRBD1. This CDR3 has 14 amino acids. Germline V gene lookup returns CDR1 MDHEN and CDR2 SYDVKM. Unmatched junction bases numbered 7, after V lost 6 bases and J lost 3 bases.

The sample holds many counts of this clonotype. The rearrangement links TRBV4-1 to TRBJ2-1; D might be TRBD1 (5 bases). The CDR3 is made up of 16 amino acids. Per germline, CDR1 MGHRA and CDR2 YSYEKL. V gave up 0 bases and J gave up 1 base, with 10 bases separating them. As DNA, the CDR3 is TGCGCCAGCAGCCAAGATCCCAGGGAATCCTACAATGAGCAGTTCTTC. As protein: CASSQDPRESYNEQFF.

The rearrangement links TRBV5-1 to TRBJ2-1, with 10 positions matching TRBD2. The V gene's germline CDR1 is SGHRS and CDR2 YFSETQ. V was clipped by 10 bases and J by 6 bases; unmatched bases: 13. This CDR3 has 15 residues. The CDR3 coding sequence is TGCGCCGGCATGAGGAGGCTAGCGGGAGCCAATGAGCAGTTCTTC. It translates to CAGMRRLAGANEQFF.

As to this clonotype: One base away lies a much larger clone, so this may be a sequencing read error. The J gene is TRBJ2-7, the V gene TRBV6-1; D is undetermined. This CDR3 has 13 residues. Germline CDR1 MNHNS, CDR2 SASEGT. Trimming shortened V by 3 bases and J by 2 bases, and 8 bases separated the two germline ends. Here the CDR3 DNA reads TGTGCCAGCAGTGATGGGCTCACCTACGAGCAGTACTTC. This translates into CASSDGLTYEQYF.

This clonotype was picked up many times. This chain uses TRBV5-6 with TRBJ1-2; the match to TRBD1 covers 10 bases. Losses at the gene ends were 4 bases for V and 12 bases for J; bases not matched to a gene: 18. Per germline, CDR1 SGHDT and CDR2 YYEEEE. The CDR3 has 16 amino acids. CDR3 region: CASSPSGTGVRSANTF. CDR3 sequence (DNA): TGTGCCAGCAGCCCGTCCGGGACAGGGGTTCGTTCTGCGAACACCTTC.

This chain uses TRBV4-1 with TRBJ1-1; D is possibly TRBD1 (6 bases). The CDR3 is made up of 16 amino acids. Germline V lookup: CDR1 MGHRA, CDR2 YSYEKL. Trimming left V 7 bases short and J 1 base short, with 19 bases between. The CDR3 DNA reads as TGCGCCAGCATCCATGATGGTTACAGGGCGAACACTGAAGCTTTCTTT. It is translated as CASIHDGYRANTEAFF.

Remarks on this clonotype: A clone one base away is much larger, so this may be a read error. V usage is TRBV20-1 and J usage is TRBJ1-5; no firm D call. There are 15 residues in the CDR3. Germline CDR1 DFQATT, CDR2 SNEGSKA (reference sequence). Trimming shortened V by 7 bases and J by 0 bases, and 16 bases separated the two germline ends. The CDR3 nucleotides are TGCAGTGTAAATGAGGCCGGGAATAGCAATCAGCCCCAGCATTTT. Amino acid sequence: CSVNEAGNSNQPQHF.

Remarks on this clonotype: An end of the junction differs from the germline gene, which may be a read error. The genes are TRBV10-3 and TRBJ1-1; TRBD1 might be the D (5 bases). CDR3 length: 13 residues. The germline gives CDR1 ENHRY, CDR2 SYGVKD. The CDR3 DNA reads TGTGCCAACAGTGAGAACCAGGGCACTGATGCTTTCTTT. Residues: CANSENQGTDAFF.

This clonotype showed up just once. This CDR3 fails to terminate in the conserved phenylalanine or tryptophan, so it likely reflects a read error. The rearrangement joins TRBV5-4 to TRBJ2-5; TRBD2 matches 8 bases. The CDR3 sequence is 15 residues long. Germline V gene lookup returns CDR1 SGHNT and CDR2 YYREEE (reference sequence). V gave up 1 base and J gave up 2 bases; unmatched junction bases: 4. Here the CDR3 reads CASSLKIAGQETQYD. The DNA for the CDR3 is TGTGCCAGCAGCTTGAAGATAGCGGGACAAGAGACCCAGTACGAC.

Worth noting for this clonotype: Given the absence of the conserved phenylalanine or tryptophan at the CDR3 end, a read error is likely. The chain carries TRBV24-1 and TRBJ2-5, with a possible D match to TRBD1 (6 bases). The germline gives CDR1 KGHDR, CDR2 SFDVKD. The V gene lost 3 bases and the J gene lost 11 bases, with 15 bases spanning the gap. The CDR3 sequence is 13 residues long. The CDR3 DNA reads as TGTGCCACCAGTGATCTAACCAGTGGACAGCAGTACTAC. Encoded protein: CATSDLTSGQQYY.